Following are 23 T cell receptor beta chains from one sample sequenced in a study of blood T cell repertoires in COVID-19. The assay was immunoSEQ multiplex PCR, and TCRdb's table has in-frame clones only and misses some. The sample records 270,000 or so clones, about 83% being singletons. Sequenced: peripheral blood. These TCRs come from a woman aged 50 to 60 who had recovered from COVID-19.

The J gene is TRBJ2-2, the V gene TRBV2; D unclear. CDR3 length equals 11 residues. Trimming stripped 5 bases from V and 7 bases from J, with 5 bases between. Germline loops: CDR1 SNHLY, CDR2 FYNNEI. The CDR3 DNA reads TGTGCCAGCAGTTACAACGGGGAGCTGTTTTTT. Its translation is CASSYNGELFF. Combining the CDR3 with reference TRBV2 and TRBJ2-2 gives the whole variable domain EPEVTQTPSHQVTQMGQEVILRCVPISNHLYFYWYRQILGQKVEFLVSFYNNEISEKSEIFDDQFSVERPDGSNFTLKIRSTKLEDSAMYFCASSYNGELFFGEGSRLTVL.

The chain is built from TRBV4-2 and TRBJ2-7, with 8 nucleotides matching TRBD2. This CDR3 spans 14 amino acids. Per germline, CDR1 LGHNA and CDR2 YNFKEQ. V lost 1 base and J lost 5; bases outside the gene matches: 4. In nucleotides, the CDR3 is TGTGCCAGCAGCCAAGGACACGGGAGGGACGAGCAGTACTTC. This sequence encodes CASSQGHGRDEQYF.

The chain is built from TRBV4-1 and TRBJ2-5, with TRBD2 matching 8 bases. Per germline, CDR1 MGHRA and CDR2 YSYEKL. CDR3 length equals 15 residues. V lost 1 base to trimming and J lost 4 bases; unmatched junction nucleotides: 5. CDR3 sequence: CASSQGPGGVETQYF. The CDR3 region has the DNA TGCGCCAGCAGCCAAGGACCGGGGGGGGTAGAGACCCAGTACTTC.

The chain joins TRBV20-1 to TRBJ2-5; no clear D gene. V lost 5 bases and J 5 bases, leaving 9 bases between the germline ends. CDR1 DFQATT and CDR2 SNEGSKA come from the germline V gene (reference sequence). The CDR3 has 11 amino acids. The CDR3 sequence: CSAHTGETQYF. The DNA for the CDR3 is TGCAGTGCTCACACCGGGGAGACCCAGTACTTC.

The chain links TRBV18 to TRBJ1-6; 8 nucleotides match TRBD1. CDR3 length: 14 amino acids. With 4 bases clipped from V and 7 bases from J, the junction kept 3 bases outside the gene matches. CDR1 is KGHSH, CDR2 LQKENI, per germline. Here the CDR3 DNA reads TGTGCCAGCTCACGACAGGGGCCGAATTCACCCCTCCACTTT. Translated, it gives CASSRQGPNSPLHF.

This rearrangement joins TRBV5-1 to TRBJ2-2, with D possibly TRBD2 on 5 matching bases. Trimming pared 0 bases from V and 7 bases from J, leaving 7 bases between. CDR3 length: 13 residues. Germline V gene sequence: CDR1 SGHRS, CDR2 YFSETQ. The CDR3 region has the DNA TGCGCCAGCAGCTTGGTCGGGGTCGGGGAGCTGTTTTTT. It is translated as CASSLVGVGELFF.

This chain connects TRBV11-2 to TRBJ2-3; 10 positions match TRBD2. V dropped 9 bases and J dropped 1; count of bases not matched to a gene: 4. The length of the CDR3 is 14 residues. The germline V gene has CDR1 SGHAT and CDR2 FQNNGV. In DNA, the CDR3 is TGTGCCAGTGCCGGGACTAGCGGCACAGATACGCAGTATTTT. Its protein is CASAGTSGTDTQYF.

This clone was observed a single time. The chain carries TRBV18 and TRBJ1-3; D is perhaps TRBD1 (6 bases). The germline V gene encodes CDR1 KGHSH and CDR2 LQKENI. V was shortened by 5 bases and J by 1 base, with 18 bases between the two germline ends. The CDR3 consists of 17 residues. The CDR3 loop is CASSGTSGDASGNTIYF. The CDR3 nucleotides read TGTGCCAGCTCAGGTACCTCAGGGGACGCGTCTGGAAACACCATATATTTT.

This chain uses TRBV7-2 with TRBJ2-7; D not resolved. V lost 3 bases and J 1 base, leaving 7 bases between the germline ends. This CDR3 comprises 13 residues. Per germline, CDR1 SGHTA and CDR2 FQGNSA. The CDR3 loop is CASSLIRSYEQYF. For the CDR3, the DNA is TGTGCCAGCAGCTTGATTCGGTCCTACGAGCAGTACTTC.

The rearrangement joins TRBV24-1 to TRBJ1-2; 7 bases are shared with TRBD1. Unmatched junction bases numbered 7, after V lost 7 bases and J lost 6 bases. Germline CDR1 reads KGHDR; CDR2 reads SFDVKD. The length of the CDR3 is 13 residues. The CDR3 nucleotides are TGTGCCACCAGCGAGACAGGGCTCGATGGCTACACCTTC. It yields the protein CATSETGLDGYTF.

The V call is TRBV28, the J call TRBJ1-2; 7 positions match TRBD1. The CDR3 loop spans 13 amino acids. J was trimmed by 5 bases and V by 5 bases; bases with no gene match: 5. Per the germline V gene, CDR1 is MDHEN and CDR2 is SYDVKM. The CDR3 here is CASSQGQRYGYTF. The CDR3 nucleotides read TGTGCCAGCAGTCAGGGACAGCGTTATGGCTACACCTTC.

The chain uses TRBV6-5 and TRBJ2-1, with TRBD2 matching over 7 bases. V lost 8 bases and J lost 9; bases outside the gene matches: 10. Per the germline V gene, CDR1 is MNHEY and CDR2 is SVGAGI. The CDR3 is 13 residues long. Here the CDR3 DNA reads TGTGCCAGCTCTAGCGGCCTACAGAGTGAGCAGTTCTTC. This sequence encodes CASSSGLQSEQFF.

The V call is TRBV6-6, the J call TRBJ2-7; weak D call: TRBD2 (5 bases). The CDR3 spans 12 residues. The V gene lost 11 bases and the J gene lost 2 bases, with 13 bases spanning the gap. CDR1 is MNHNY and CDR2 is SVGAGI in the germline V gene (reference sequence). CDR3 residues: CASAGETYEQYF. The CDR3 nucleotides are TGTGCCTCCGCCGGGGAGACCTACGAGCAGTACTTC.

The chain has TRBV6-2 or TRBV6-3 and TRBJ1-2; D is undetermined. Looked up from germline, CDR1 is MNHEY and CDR2 is SVGEGT. V was trimmed by 0 bases and J by 3 bases, leaving 14 bases between them. The length of the CDR3 is 16 residues. Written as DNA, the CDR3 is TGTGCCAGCAGTTACTCCGGGGAGGTCGCGTACTATGGCTACACCTTC. Translated: CASSYSGEVAYYGYTF.

The chain employs TRBV4-1 and TRBJ2-3; the match to TRBD2 covers 8 bases. Germline-derived CDR1 and CDR2 are MGHRA and YSYEKL. This CDR3 has 16 residues. The V gene end was trimmed by 6 bases and the J gene end by 0 bases; junction bases not matched to a gene: 8. CDR3 loop: CASSHRLAPSTDTQYF. The DNA of the CDR3 is TGCGCCAGCAGTCATCGACTAGCGCCTAGCACAGATACGCAGTATTTT.

V usage is TRBV9 and J usage is TRBJ1-5, with D possibly matching TRBD1 (6 bases). The V end was cut by 2 bases, the J end by 4 bases, with 13 bases between. This CDR3 has 15 amino acids. Germline loops: CDR1 SGDLS, CDR2 YYNGEE. CDR3 in DNA: TGTGCCAGCAGCGTTGGTGAGGGGGGGAATCAGCCCCAGCATTTT. Its protein is CASSVGEGGNQPQHF.

The rearrangement links TRBV2 to TRBJ2-6; 9 nucleotides agree with TRBD1. Losses at the gene ends were 6 bases for V and 11 bases for J; bases not matched to a gene: 11. Looked up from germline, CDR1 is SNHLY and CDR2 is FYNNEI. The length of the CDR3 is 15 residues. CDR3 amino acids: CASRGGQGGRDVLTF. CDR3 nucleotide sequence: TGTGCCAGCAGGGGGGGACAGGGCGGAAGGGACGTCCTGACTTTC.

The CDR3 loop reads CASSHPAGTGADEQYF. The CDR3 DNA reads as TGTGCCAGCAGCCACCCCGCGGGGACAGGGGCCGACGAGCAGTACTTC. The chain links TRBV3-1 (or the pseudogene TRBV3-2) to TRBJ2-7, with TRBD1 matching over 10 bases. The trim removed 3 bases at V and 5 bases at J, leaving 10 bases unmatched. Germline V gene lookup returns CDR1 LGHDT and CDR2 YNNKEL (reference sequence). This CDR3 has 16 amino acids.

The chain couples TRBV27 to TRBJ2-5, with no clear D. Germline CDR1 and CDR2: MNHEY and SMNVEV (reference sequence). This CDR3 spans 13 amino acids. V lost 3 bases and J lost 2, with 7 bases in between. The CDR3 region has the DNA TGTGCCAGCAGTTTTAGTAATCAAGAGACCCAGTACTTC. Its protein product is CASSFSNQETQYF.

DNA for the CDR3: TGCGCCAGCAGCCCACTGACAGGGATGGACACTGAAGCTTTCTTT. It translates to CASSPLTGMDTEAFF. The V gene is TRBV4-3, the J gene TRBJ1-1; TRBD1 aligns across 7 bases. The CDR3 runs to 15 residues. J gave up 3 bases and V 4 bases, and 8 bases lay outside the gene matches. Germline CDR1 is LGHNA and CDR2 is YSLEER.

This clone was counted a single time. The gene calls are TRBV29-1 and TRBJ1-4; D is unclear. Germline CDR1 and CDR2: SQVTM and ANQGSEA. The V and J ends lost 4 bases and 3 bases respectively, with 15 bases between them. The CDR3 has 15 amino acids. For the CDR3, the DNA is TGCAGCGTTGGCTTAGGGAGTGGGGCTAATGAAAAACTGTTTTTT. It translates to CSVGLGSGANEKLFF.

As regards this clone: Within the sample, other DNA sequences also encode this same CDR3. This rearrangement joins TRBV15 to TRBJ2-7; D perhaps matches TRBD1 (6 bases). Germline V gene lookup returns CDR1 LNHNV and CDR2 YYDKDF (reference sequence). The germline V and J ends were trimmed by 0 bases and 1 base, with 7 bases remaining between them. CDR3 size: 14 residues. CDR3 nucleotide sequence: TGTGCCACCAGCAGAGACAGGGGATCCTACGAGCAGTACTTC. This sequence encodes CATSRDRGSYEQYF. The whole variable domain, filled in from reference TRBV15 and TRBJ2-7, reads DAMVIQNPRYQVTQFGKPVTLSCSQTLNHNVMYWYQQKSSQAPKLLFHYYDKDFNNEADTPDNFQSRRPNTSFCFLDIRSPGLGDTAMYLCATSRDRGSYEQYFGPGTRLTVT.

On this clone: Other DNA sequences in the same sample also yield this CDR3. The V call is TRBV9, the J call TRBJ2-1; TRBD2 agrees at 9 bases. The CDR3 totals 15 residues. Germline V gene data show CDR1 as SGDLS and CDR2 as YYNGEE. The ends lost 0 bases at V and 4 bases at J; junction bases unmatched: 2. CDR3 sequence reads: CASSVGSGGYNEQFF. For the CDR3, the DNA is TGTGCCAGCAGCGTAGGTAGCGGGGGATACAATGAGCAGTTCTTC.